The 26 T cell receptor beta chains in this list originate from one sample, sequenced in a study of blood T cell repertoires in COVID-19. Measured with immunoSEQ multiplex PCR; TCRdb has only the in-frame clones, and not every one. The repertoire consists of 290,000 or so clones, with approximately 91% occurring once and the leading ten covering 2.2%. The sequencing input was peripheral blood. The receptors shown here come from a woman younger than 45 with COVID-19, enrolled during active disease.

As regards this clone: The sample holds other DNA sequences that translate to the same CDR3. This chain's CDR3 is CASSVVSGNTEAFF. The CDR3 DNA is TGTGCCAGCAGCGTAGTGTCAGGGAACACTGAAGCTTTCTTT. The J gene is TRBJ1-1, the V gene TRBV9; D is ambiguous. The length of the CDR3 is 14 residues. Deletions cut 0 bases from V and 1 base from J, with 7 bases between. The germline V gene encodes CDR1 SGDLS and CDR2 YYNGEE.

This clone was observed once. This chain links TRBV18 with TRBJ2-7, with 7 bases aligning to TRBD2. Germline-derived CDR1 and CDR2 are KGHSH and LQKENI. This CDR3 is built from 13 residues. Trimming cost V 4 bases and J 2 bases; bases outside gene matches: 2. DNA of the CDR3: TGTGCCAGCTCACGGGGGGGTCCCTACGAGCAGTACTTC. It encodes CASSRGGPYEQYF.

This chain uses TRBV3-1 (or the pseudogene TRBV3-2) with TRBJ2-2, with 7 positions matching TRBD1. V was pared by 5 bases and J by 4 bases, with 7 bases of the junction left unmatched. Germline CDR1 and CDR2: LGHDT and YNNKEL (reference sequence). The CDR3 has 15 residues. The CDR3 DNA follows: TGTGCCAGCAGCTTGAACAGGGGCGCCACCGGGGAGCTGTTTTTT. Amino acids: CASSLNRGATGELFF.

The chain uses TRBV9 and TRBJ2-1; 7 bases align to TRBD2. With 2 bases clipped from V and 4 bases from J, the junction kept 9 bases outside the gene matches. This CDR3 spans 16 amino acids. Germline lookup yields CDR1 SGDLS and CDR2 YYNGEE. The CDR3 is CASSVASGLGYNEQFF. CDR3 in DNA: TGTGCCAGCAGCGTGGCTAGCGGCTTGGGGTACAATGAGCAGTTCTTC.

The V and J genes are TRBV7-2 and TRBJ2-7; D might be TRBD2 (6 bases). This CDR3 comprises 14 residues. Germline V gives CDR1 SGHTA, CDR2 FQGNSA. Trimming removed 1 base at V and 0 bases at J, with 7 bases between. CDR3 DNA sequence: TGTGCCAGCAGCTTAGGCGGGGCCTCCTACGAGCAGTACTTC. Residues: CASSLGGASYEQYF.

The rearrangement joins TRBV5-6 to TRBJ1-1, with D possibly matching TRBD1 (5 bases). The CDR3 runs 19 residues. V dropped 5 bases and J dropped 2 bases, with 28 bases sitting between them. CDR1 is SGHDT, CDR2 YYEEEE, per germline. This chain's CDR3 is CASSPWATLEGRGNTEAFF. The DNA of the CDR3 is TGTGCCAGCAGTCCATGGGCAACTTTAGAGGGGCGGGGTAACACTGAAGCTTTCTTT.

The rearrangement joins TRBV12-3 or TRBV12-4 to TRBJ1-5; weak D call: TRBD1 (6 bases). V was trimmed by 5 bases and J by 3 bases, leaving 8 bases between them. The CDR3 has 13 residues. The CDR3 loop reads CASSQGHNQPQHF. The CDR3 DNA reads as TGTGCCAGCAGTCAGGGGCACAATCAGCCCCAGCATTTT.

The CDR3 sequence: CASSEIGGGVGEKLFF. CDR3 nucleotides: TGTGCCAGCAGTGAAATTGGAGGGGGCGTTGGGGAAAAACTGTTTTTT. The rearrangement uses TRBV6-1 and TRBJ1-4, with 7 nucleotides matching TRBD1. The CDR3 runs 16 residues. Germline assignment: CDR1 MNHNS and CDR2 SASEGT. The ends lost 2 bases at V and 8 bases at J; junction bases unmatched: 11.

The chain joins TRBV5-4 to TRBJ1-1; D is unresolved. CDR1 is SGHNT, CDR2 YYREEE, per germline (reference sequence). Trimming left V 3 bases short and J 4 bases short, with 10 bases between. The CDR3 consists of 13 residues. CDR3 amino acids: CASSSGRGTEAFF. DNA for the CDR3: TGTGCCAGCAGCTCCGGTCGGGGCACTGAAGCTTTCTTT.

The DNA of the CDR3 is TGTGCCAGCAGTCGACAGCGGGAGGGAGGGACCGGGGAGCTGTTTTTT. This sequence encodes CASSRQREGGTGELFF. The chain carries TRBV7-6 and TRBJ2-2, with 10 bases fitting TRBD2. The CDR3 spans 16 residues. V shed 6 bases and J 5 bases; nucleotides not matched to a gene: 9. CDR1 is SGHVS, CDR2 FNYEAQ, per germline.

The chain joins TRBV28 to TRBJ2-5; 12 nucleotides match TRBD2. CDR3 size: 15 residues. Per germline, CDR1 MDHEN and CDR2 SYDVKM. Trimming at V came to 5 bases and at J to 5 bases, leaving 6 bases not matched to a gene. This chain's CDR3 is CASSVTSGSPETQYF. The CDR3, as DNA: TGTGCCAGCAGTGTGACTAGCGGGAGCCCCGAGACCCAGTACTTC.

The genes are TRBV9 and TRBJ2-1, with D maybe TRBD2 (6 bases). V was trimmed by 1 base and J by 4 bases, leaving 12 bases between them. Germline V gene data show CDR1 as SGDLS and CDR2 as YYNGEE. CDR3 length equals 15 residues. CDR3 sequence reads: CASSVKAGKYNEQFF. The CDR3 coding sequence is TGTGCCAGCAGCGTAAAGGCGGGAAAGTACAATGAGCAGTTCTTC.

The table lists this clone with a few counts. This chain uses TRBV7-2 with TRBJ1-4; the match to TRBD1 covers 7 bases. There are 18 residues in the CDR3. Germline CDR1 and CDR2: SGHTA and FQGNSA. Trimming took 0 bases from V and 3 from J; bases not matched to a gene: 10. The CDR3 nucleotides read TGTGCCAGCAGCTTAGCGTTTAGAGGGGGCGCGGCTAATGAAAAACTGTTTTTT. It translates to CASSLAFRGGAANEKLFF.

J is TRBJ2-1 and V is TRBV6-5; TRBD2 matches 13 bases. With 8 bases clipped from V and 8 bases from J, the junction kept 9 bases outside the gene matches. This CDR3 has 15 residues. CDR1 and CDR2 from the germline V gene are MNHEY and SVGAGI. The DNA for the CDR3 is TGTGCCAGCGGCCCGGGACTAGCGGGACCGGATGAGCAGTTCTTC. This encodes CASGPGLAGPDEQFF.

The rearrangement uses TRBV5-1 and TRBJ1-1; a weak D match, TRBD1 (6 bases). The germline V and J ends were trimmed by 4 bases and 5 bases, with 12 bases remaining between them. The CDR3 contains 13 residues. CDR1 is SGHRS and CDR2 is YFSETQ in the germline V gene. In DNA, the CDR3 is TGCGCCAGCAGCCCCGCTACAGGGACTGAAGCTTTCTTT. Residues: CASSPATGTEAFF.

The rearrangement links TRBV18 to TRBJ2-5; 9 bases fit TRBD2. CDR1 is KGHSH, CDR2 LQKENI, per germline. The CDR3 totals 17 residues. Germline trimming cut 6 bases from V and 5 bases from J; bases unmatched to any gene: 16. The CDR3 sequence: CASSSLAGVEGQETQYF. In nucleotides, the CDR3 is TGTGCCAGCTCCTCATTAGCGGGAGTGGAGGGGCAGGAGACCCAGTACTTC.

The chain employs TRBV19 and TRBJ1-2; TRBD1 might be the D (6 bases). CDR3 length equals 13 residues. Trimming shortened V by 5 bases and J by 5 bases, and 12 bases separated the two germline ends. Germline V gene data show CDR1 as LNHDA and CDR2 as SQIVND (reference sequence). In DNA form, the CDR3 reads TGTGCCAGTAGTTACGGACAGAATTATGGCTACACCTTC. Amino acids: CASSYGQNYGYTF.

The CDR3 loop reads CASSYGPHEKLFF. In nucleotides, the CDR3 is TGTGCCAGCAGTTACGGGCCGCATGAAAAACTGTTTTTT. V gene TRBV6-6 combines with J gene TRBJ1-4; D remains ambiguous. V shed 2 bases and J shed 6 bases, with 7 bases lying between them. This CDR3 has 13 amino acids. Germline-derived CDR1 and CDR2 are MNHNY and SVGAGI (reference sequence).

The rearrangement joins TRBV7-3 to TRBJ1-1, with unresolved D. The CDR3 loop spans 19 amino acids. Germline loops: CDR1 SGHTA, CDR2 FQGTGA. V lost 1 base and J 6 bases, leaving 27 bases between the germline ends. DNA for the CDR3: TGTGCCAGCAGCTTAAGAGCTGCAGCGCCTGGAATCTTCTCCGCTGAAGCTTTCTTT. It is translated as CASSLRAAAPGIFSAEAFF.

The chain couples TRBV14 to TRBJ2-7; D is possibly TRBD1 (5 bases). The V end lost 1 base, the J end lost 2 bases, and 9 bases lay between the germline ends. The CDR3 runs 14 residues. In germline, CDR1 is SGHDN, CDR2 FVKESK. The CDR3 DNA sequence: TGTGCCAGCAGCCAAGTTCAGGGAACCTACGAGCAGTACTTC. Translation gives CASSQVQGTYEQYF.

The chain is built from TRBV9 and TRBJ2-1; D is uncertain. Germline CDR1 reads SGDLS; CDR2 reads YYNGEE. The CDR3 covers 15 residues. The V end lost 3 bases, the J end lost 0 bases, and 10 bases lay between the germline ends. The CDR3 spells CASSADSSSYNEQFF. The CDR3 DNA is TGTGCCAGCAGCGCCGACTCCAGCTCCTACAATGAGCAGTTCTTC.

This clone appeared a single time. This rearrangement joins TRBV19 to TRBJ2-7; no definite D call. The CDR3 is made up of 12 amino acids. Between the trimmed V and J ends, which lost 5 bases and 4 bases, there was a span of 9 bases. Germline V gene sequence: CDR1 LNHDA, CDR2 SQIVND (reference sequence). The CDR3 sequence is CASSGSGYEQYF. The CDR3 DNA reads TGTGCCAGTAGTGGATCAGGATACGAGCAGTACTTC.

The chain carries TRBV3-1 (or the pseudogene TRBV3-2) and TRBJ2-5; weak D call: TRBD2 (5 bases). This CDR3 is built from 15 residues. Germline CDR1 LGHDT, CDR2 YNNKEL (reference sequence). Trimming removed 1 base from V and 1 base from J, with 10 bases in between. CDR3 DNA sequence: TGTGCCAGCAGCCAAGTCGGACTGGCCCAAGAGACCCAGTACTTC. Protein sequence: CASSQVGLAQETQYF.

V and J are TRBV30 and TRBJ2-1; perhaps TRBD1 as D (5 bases). Germline V gene data show CDR1 as GTSNPN and CDR2 as SVGIG (reference sequence). The CDR3 is 14 residues long. V was shortened by 2 bases and J by 5 bases, with 13 bases between the two germline ends. This CDR3 is CAWSRRVNNNEQFF. The CDR3 DNA follows: TGTGCCTGGAGTCGCAGGGTAAATAACAATGAGCAGTTCTTC.

This clone was observed a single time. The V and J genes are TRBV29-1 and TRBJ1-2; 7 nucleotides match TRBD1. The CDR3 extends over 13 amino acids. V trimming: 6 bases; J trimming: 3 bases; junction bases outside the gene matches: 7. Germline lookup yields CDR1 SQVTM and CDR2 ANQGSEA. The chain's CDR3 is CSVAQGQDYGYTF. The CDR3 coding sequence is TGCAGCGTCGCACAGGGGCAAGACTATGGCTACACCTTC.

The chain employs TRBV28 and TRBJ2-1; TRBD2 agrees at 11 bases. J was trimmed by 0 bases and V by 2 bases; bases with no gene match: 15. CDR1 is MDHEN, CDR2 SYDVKM, per germline. The CDR3 covers 21 residues. The CDR3 coding sequence is TGTGCCAGCAGTTTAAGTTGGGGGACTAGCGGTAATAGTAGCTCCTACAATGAGCAGTTCTTC. It yields the protein CASSLSWGTSGNSSSYNEQFF.